Following are 15 T cell receptor beta chains from one sample sequenced in a study of T cells in Graves' hyperthyroidism and ophthalmopathy. TCR beta CDR3 regions were amplified from RNA transcripts. RT-PCR in the first round (using the HTBI primer set) targeted the TCR CDR3. TCRdb re-analysed the multiplex PCR reads in MiXCR, keeping a single row per CDR3 protein. This table holds 600,000 to 850,000 distinct CDR3 sequences, around 19% found once. The source material was blood. The receptors here all came from a woman in her fifties or sixties with Graves' hyperthyroidism that later progressed to Graves' ophthalmopathy.

The table lists this clonotype with many counts. This rearrangement joins TRBV7-2 to TRBJ2-2; no firm D call. The CDR3 runs to 14 residues. Germline CDR1 and CDR2: SGHTA and FQGNSA. The V gene lost 3 bases and the J gene lost 5 bases, with 10 bases spanning the gap. The CDR3 DNA reads as TGTGCCAGCAGCTTCTCTAAACAAACCGGGGAGCTGTTTTTT. Translation: CASSFSKQTGELFF. Based on the CDR3 plus reference TRBV7-2 and TRBJ2-2, the full variable domain is GAGVSQSPSNKVTEKGKDVELRCDPISGHTALYWYRQSLGQGLEFLIYFQGNSAPDKSGLPSDRFSAERTGGSVSTLTIQRTQQEDSAVYLCASSFSKQTGELFFGEGSRLTVL.

V usage is TRBV6-1 and J usage is TRBJ1-1; 8 bases are a match to TRBD1. In germline, CDR1 is MNHNS, CDR2 SASEGT. The V gene end was trimmed by 3 bases and the J gene end by 8 bases; junction bases not matched to a gene: 8. CDR3 length equals 14 residues. Here the CDR3 DNA reads TGTGCCAGCAGTGACGCGACAGGGGCTGGGGAAGCTTTCTTT. This encodes CASSDATGAGEAFF.

The J gene is TRBJ2-2, the V gene TRBV11-2; a weak D match, TRBD1 (5 bases). CDR3 size: 17 residues. CDR1 is SGHAT and CDR2 is FQNNGV in the germline V gene. V was clipped by 4 bases and J by 3 bases, with 18 bases between them. The CDR3, as DNA: TGTGCCAGCAGCTCCCCGTATCCAGGGTACGACACCGGGGAGCTGTTTTTT. This translates into CASSSPYPGYDTGELFF.

The table lists this clonotype with many counts. J is TRBJ1-1 and V is TRBV12-3 or TRBV12-4; a possible D gene is TRBD1 (5 bases). This CDR3 is built from 19 residues. Trimming pared 8 bases from V and 6 bases from J, leaving 34 bases between. CDR3 sequence: CASLERRGETTTGDSEAFF. DNA for the CDR3: TGTGCCAGCCTTGAACGACGGGGGGAAACTACGACCGGTGATTCTGAAGCTTTCTTT.

The chain couples TRBV27 to TRBJ1-5; D unclear. Germline lookup yields CDR1 MNHEY and CDR2 SMNVEV (reference sequence). The CDR3 consists of 15 residues. Trimming cost V 5 bases and J 4 bases, with 15 bases left between them. This chain's CDR3 is CASSTTTGMNQPQHF. The CDR3 coding sequence is TGTGCCAGCAGTACTACCACCGGGATGAATCAGCCCCAGCATTTT.

This chain uses TRBV20-1 with TRBJ1-6; a weak D match, TRBD1 (5 bases). V lost 1 base and J lost 8, with 12 bases in between. The germline gives CDR1 DFQATT, CDR2 SNEGSKA (reference sequence). This CDR3 is built from 14 residues. The CDR3 sequence: CSARALREDSPLHF. The CDR3 coding sequence is TGCAGTGCTAGAGCCCTCAGGGAGGATTCACCCCTCCACTTT.

This clonotype has a handful of counts. The chain carries TRBV12-3 or TRBV12-4 and TRBJ1-2; no clear D gene. Trimming cost V 7 bases and J 1 base, with 7 bases left between them. The CDR3 spans 12 residues. The CDR3 loop is CASTRVNYGYTF. The CDR3 region has the DNA TGTGCCAGCACGAGGGTTAACTATGGCTACACCTTC.

The chain employs TRBV27 and TRBJ2-1, with TRBD2 matching 9 bases. From germline, CDR1 is MNHEY and CDR2 SMNVEV (reference sequence). The J segment lost 7 bases and the V segment lost 8 bases, leaving 12 bases of the junction unmatched. The CDR3 covers 15 residues. DNA for the CDR3: TGTGCCAGCTGCGGGGGGGACCTCTTGTTGAATGAGCAGTTCTTC. Amino acid sequence: CASCGGDLLLNEQFF.

The chain couples TRBV15 to TRBJ1-5; D is undetermined. CDR3 length: 14 residues. V was pared by 2 bases and J by 5 bases, with 10 bases between. The germline V gene has CDR1 LNHNV and CDR2 YYDKDF (reference sequence). The CDR3 loop is CATSRYGVDQPQHF. The CDR3 DNA reads as TGTGCCACCAGCAGATACGGCGTTGATCAGCCCCAGCATTTT.

This clonotype was detected only a few times. The rearrangement uses TRBV4-1 and TRBJ1-5; 8 nucleotides line up with TRBD1. The CDR3 length is 17 residues. Germline CDR1 and CDR2: MGHRA and YSYEKL. The V segment lost 3 bases and the J segment 6 bases; nucleotides outside the gene matches: 13. The CDR3 here is CASSHPPDRGGGQPQHF. The CDR3 DNA reads TGCGCCAGCAGCCATCCCCCTGACAGGGGAGGAGGTCAGCCCCAGCATTTT.

The rearrangement links TRBV7-6 to TRBJ2-3; tentatively, D is TRBD1 or TRBD2 (5 bases each). V was clipped by 5 bases and J by 8 bases, with 20 bases between them. The CDR3 sequence is 15 residues long. Germline CDR1 is SGHVS and CDR2 is FNYEAQ. CDR3 amino acids: CASSPGTLTGGTQYF. Written as DNA, the CDR3 is TGTGCCAGCAGCCCCGGGACCCTCACTGGGGGTACGCAGTATTTT.

The rearrangement uses TRBV5-1 and TRBJ1-4; no definite D call. The CDR3 is 15 residues long. The V and J ends lost 5 bases and 0 bases respectively, with 11 bases between them. Germline CDR1 SGHRS, CDR2 YFSETQ. CDR3 DNA: TGCGCCAGCAGTCGGGAGACGGCAACTAATGAAAAACTGTTTTTT. Protein: CASSRETATNEKLFF.

This clonotype has just a few counts. CDR3 protein: CASRPVGGELFF. CDR3 in DNA: TGTGCCAGTAGGCCGGTGGGCGGGGAGCTGTTTTTT. J is TRBJ2-2 and V is TRBV19; unclear D gene. Looked up from germline, CDR1 is LNHDA and CDR2 is SQIVND (reference sequence). V gave up 6 bases and J gave up 7 bases, with 9 bases separating them. This CDR3 is 12 amino acids long.

V gene TRBV20-1 combines with J gene TRBJ2-7; tentative D call: TRBD2 (6 bases). The CDR3 sequence is 14 residues long. The V and J ends lost 2 bases and 0 bases respectively, with 11 bases between them. The V gene's germline CDR1 is DFQATT and CDR2 SNEGSKA (reference sequence). CDR3 nucleotides: TGCAGTGCTAGAAGCCGGGACTTCTCCTACGAGCAGTACTTC. It is translated as CSARSRDFSYEQYF.

This clonotype was observed at least ten times. J is TRBJ2-2 and V is TRBV5-1; D gene ambiguous. The length of the CDR3 is 15 residues. The V end was cut by 0 bases, the J end by 0 bases, with 6 bases between. The germline gives CDR1 SGHRS, CDR2 YFSETQ. Here the CDR3 reads CASSLGETNTGELFF. The CDR3 nucleotides read TGCGCCAGCAGCTTGGGGGAAACGAACACCGGGGAGCTGTTTTTT.